Listed here is a single T cell receptor (beta chain). The sample comes from a study of identical twins. The CDR3 extends over 17 amino acids. V shed 6 bases, J shed 0 bases, and the junction held 9 bases outside the gene matches. Germline V gene data show CDR1 as MNHNS and CDR2 as SASEGT. Each CDR3 protein gets one entry after TCRdb re-called the 5' RACE reads with MiXCR. The data hold 1.5 million or so distinct CDR3 sequences, with 25% to 35% observed a single time. This chain joins TRBV6-1 and TRBJ1-5, with TRBD1 matching 9 bases. Sequencing input: cord blood. The TCR comes from a newborn girl in good health. The CDR3 DNA follows: TGTGCCAGCAGACCGCGGGACAGGGATTATAGCAATCAGCCCCAGCATTTT. This sequence encodes CASRPRDRDYSNQPQHF.